The 31 T cell receptor beta chains in this list originate from one sample, sequenced in a study of T cells in Graves' hyperthyroidism and ophthalmopathy. It was RNA transcripts that yielded the amplified TCR beta CDR3 regions. The TCR CDR3 was amplified in a first-round RT-PCR using the HTBI primer set. MiXCR, applied by TCRdb to the multiplex PCR reads, yields one record per CDR3 protein. The sample includes approximately 740,000 distinct CDR3 sequences, roughly 15% seen only once; the top ten take approximately 10%. The source material was blood. These receptors were taken from a young woman with Graves' hyperthyroidism.

This clonotype was counted at least ten times. The chain couples TRBV3-1 to TRBJ2-3; no reliable D call. CDR1 is LGHDT and CDR2 is YNNKEL in the germline V gene (reference sequence). Between the trimmed V and J ends, which lost 3 bases and 3 bases, there was a span of 1 base. The CDR3 has 11 amino acids. In DNA, the CDR3 is TGTGCCAGCAGCCAGACAGATACGCAGTATTTT. Its translation: CASSQTDTQYF.

This clonotype was detected ten times or more. The CDR3 coding sequence is TGTGCCAGCAGTCCCTCCTCAGATACGCAGTATTTT. It translates to CASSPSSDTQYF. V is TRBV6-1 and J is TRBJ2-3; D gene ambiguous. In germline, CDR1 is MNHNS, CDR2 SASEGT. V shed 5 bases and J shed 4 bases, with 7 bases lying between them. There are 12 residues in the CDR3.

In its sample, this clonotype was seen many times. This chain joins TRBV7-3 and TRBJ2-2, with no clear D. V dropped 5 bases and J dropped 8 bases, with 15 bases sitting between them. This CDR3 spans 14 amino acids. Germline V gene sequence: CDR1 SGHTA, CDR2 FQGTGA. DNA of the CDR3: TGTGCCAGCAGCCCCGACCATGTCTGGGGGGAGCTGTTTTTT. This gives the protein CASSPDHVWGELFF.

This clonotype was counted ten times or more. The CDR3 nucleotides read TGTGCCAGCAGTGAACCTCCGGGACACGAGAGGGAAAAACTGTTTTTT. It yields the protein CASSEPPGHEREKLFF. The genes are TRBV2 and TRBJ1-4; perhaps TRBD1 as D (6 bases). This CDR3 comprises 16 residues. The V end was cut by 2 bases, the J end by 8 bases, with 18 bases between. Germline CDR1 and CDR2: SNHLY and FYNNEI.

Of note for this clonotype: With a much larger clone just one base away, this may be a read error. This chain joins TRBV18 and TRBJ2-1; 9 positions agree with TRBD1. This CDR3 has 14 amino acids. In germline, CDR1 is KGHSH, CDR2 LQKENI. V trimming: 8 bases; J trimming: 0 bases; junction bases outside the gene matches: 2. The CDR3 DNA reads as TGTGCCAGCCAGGGACAGGGCTCCTACAATGAGCAGTTCTTC. Its translation is CASQGQGSYNEQFF.

The chain carries TRBV19 and TRBJ2-7; possible D gene TRBD2, 6 bases. This CDR3 has 14 residues. Trimming left V 3 bases short and J 2 bases short, with 11 bases between. The germline V gene has CDR1 LNHDA and CDR2 SQIVND (reference sequence). Written as DNA, the CDR3 is TGTGCCAGTAGTATCGGCGGGGCCCCCTACGAGCAGTACTTC. It codes for CASSIGGAPYEQYF.

The table lists this clonotype with many counts. The V call is TRBV20-1, the J call TRBJ1-5; D gene uncertain. V dropped 3 bases and J dropped 5 bases, with 11 bases sitting between them. Germline V lookup: CDR1 DFQATT, CDR2 SNEGSKA (reference sequence). The CDR3 is made up of 13 amino acids. In DNA, the CDR3 is TGCAGTGCTAGTATACCAGGTCATCAGCCCCAGCATTTT. The encoded protein is CSASIPGHQPQHF.

This clonotype was seen many times. This sequence joins TRBV9 and TRBJ2-1; 13 bases agree with TRBD2. The germline CDR1 and CDR2 sequences are SGDLS and YYNGEE. This CDR3 region has 15 residues. V dropped 3 bases and J dropped 9; count of bases not matched to a gene: 6. Here the CDR3 reads CASSGTSGSSGEQFF. The CDR3 DNA reads TGTGCCAGCAGCGGGACTAGCGGGAGTTCTGGTGAGCAGTTCTTC.

This clonotype was seen a handful of times. As DNA, the CDR3 is TGCAGCGTACGAACCACAGCCCTTCAAGAGACCCAGTACTTC. As protein: CSVRTTALQETQYF. The V and J genes are TRBV29-1 and TRBJ2-5; D is unclear. CDR3 size: 14 residues. Per the germline V gene, CDR1 is SQVTM and CDR2 is ANQGSEA. The V and J ends lost 6 bases and 2 bases respectively, with 16 bases between them.

V is TRBV19 and J is TRBJ2-5; D gene unclear. The germline CDR1 and CDR2 sequences are LNHDA and SQIVND (reference sequence). Trimming stripped 8 bases from V and 4 bases from J, with 8 bases between. The CDR3 has 11 amino acids. The CDR3 spells CASGPGETQYF. The CDR3 bases are TGTGCCAGTGGACCAGGAGAGACCCAGTACTTC. Using reference TRBV19 and TRBJ2-5 for the parts outside the CDR3, the full variable domain is DGGITQSPKYLFRKEGQNVTLSCEQNLNHDAMYWYRQDPGQGLRLIYYSQIVNDFQKGDIAEGYSVSREKKESFPLTVTSAQKNPTAFYLCASGPGETQYFGPGTRLLVL.

The rearrangement joins TRBV12-3 or TRBV12-4 to TRBJ2-2; perhaps TRBD1 as D (5 bases). The V end was cut by 1 base, the J end by 4 bases, with 7 bases between. CDR3 length equals 14 residues. CDR3 region: CASSLVQGTGELFF. The CDR3 nucleotides are TGTGCCAGCAGTTTAGTCCAGGGCACCGGGGAGCTGTTTTTT.

This clonotype was seen repeatedly, ten times or more. V gene TRBV18 combines with J gene TRBJ1-4; D uncertain. The ends were cut back, 5 bases at V and 0 bases at J, with 10 bases in the middle. Germline loops: CDR1 KGHSH, CDR2 LQKENI. CDR3 length: 15 amino acids. CDR3 residues: CASSSNSPTNEKLFF. CDR3 nucleotides: TGTGCCAGCTCATCGAACAGTCCAACTAATGAAAAACTGTTTTTT.

This rearrangement joins TRBV27 to TRBJ2-7; 9 nucleotides line up with TRBD1. The CDR3 totals 14 residues. CDR1 is MNHEY, CDR2 SMNVEV, per germline (reference sequence). The V and J ends lost 6 bases and 2 bases, in that order; junction bases with no gene match: 5. The CDR3 sequence is CASSRTGAAYEQYF. CDR3 nucleotides: TGTGCCAGCAGCCGGACAGGGGCCGCCTACGAGCAGTACTTC.

This clonotype was counted at least ten times. V is TRBV12-5 and J is TRBJ2-3; 11 bases are shared with TRBD2. The ends lost 1 base at V and 3 bases at J; junction bases unmatched: 6. Germline V lookup: CDR1 LGHNT, CDR2 FRNRAP. This CDR3 has 17 amino acids. Here the CDR3 DNA reads TGTGCTAGTGGTTTGGGGGCCACTAGCGGGAGTACAGATACGCAGTATTTT. It translates to CASGLGATSGSTDTQYF.

There are many counts of this clonotype. The DNA for the CDR3 is TGCAGTGCTAGCGGGAGGGCCCGCTCCTACAATGAGCAGTTCTTC. It yields the protein CSASGRARSYNEQFF. This sequence joins TRBV20-1 and TRBJ2-1; 8 bases line up with TRBD2. This CDR3 region has 15 residues. The junction had 4 bases not matched to a gene; V was cut back by 3 bases and J by 0 bases. The germline V gene has CDR1 DFQATT and CDR2 SNEGSKA (reference sequence).

This clonotype has just a few counts. The chain combines TRBV5-1 with TRBJ2-5; TRBD2 matches 12 bases. The CDR3 is 16 amino acids. Trimming at V came to 3 bases and at J to 5 bases, leaving 8 bases not matched to a gene. Per germline, CDR1 SGHRS and CDR2 YFSETQ. The CDR3, as DNA: TGCGCCAGCAGCTCCCCTAGCGGGAGGGCCGGGGAGACCCAGTACTTC. It translates to CASSSPSGRAGETQYF.

This clonotype was seen at least ten times. J is TRBJ2-1 and V is TRBV20-1, with unresolved D. CDR3 size: 11 residues. V gave up 1 base and J gave up 7 bases, with 5 bases separating them. CDR1 and CDR2 (germline): DFQATT, SNEGSKA (reference sequence). The CDR3 DNA sequence: TGCAGTGCTAGAGGCGGTAATGAGCAGTTCTTC. It specifies CSARGGNEQFF.

Regarding this clonotype: A read error may produce the germline difference seen at one junction end. The V call is TRBV30, the J call TRBJ1-2; D is uncertain. CDR1 and CDR2 from the germline V gene are GTSNPN and SVGIG (reference sequence). The CDR3 spans 13 residues. CDR3 coding DNA: TGTGCCTGGAGTGTATTGGGTGACTATGTCTACACCTTC. Translation gives CAWSVLGDYVYTF.

This clonotype has at least ten counts. The chain employs TRBV28 and TRBJ2-7, with D hard to call. V was shortened by 6 bases and J by 3 bases, with 18 bases between the two germline ends. The CDR3 runs to 15 residues. Germline lookup yields CDR1 MDHEN and CDR2 SYDVKM. The CDR3, as DNA: TGTGCCAGCAGGCTTGCCGGCGGTCATCGCTACGAGCAGTACTTC. This gives the protein CASRLAGGHRYEQYF.

This chain connects TRBV19 to TRBJ2-7; 8 bases agree with TRBD2. J gave up 2 bases and V 3 bases, and 6 bases lay outside the gene matches. Germline V gene lookup returns CDR1 LNHDA and CDR2 SQIVND (reference sequence). The CDR3 totals 15 residues. This chain's CDR3 is CASSMQLAGAYEQYF. In DNA form, the CDR3 reads TGTGCCAGTAGTATGCAGCTAGCGGGTGCCTACGAGCAGTACTTC.

Here the CDR3 DNA reads TGTGCCAGCTCACCCCAGGCGAATAATGAAAAACTGTTTTTT. Protein: CASSPQANNEKLFF. The chain uses TRBV18 and TRBJ1-4, with D hard to call. The germline V and J ends were trimmed by 3 bases and 4 bases, with 9 bases remaining between them. The germline V gene encodes CDR1 KGHSH and CDR2 LQKENI. This CDR3 is built from 14 residues.

The chain is built from TRBV6-1 and TRBJ1-1, with D possibly TRBD1 on 5 matching bases. The CDR3 runs to 16 residues. The V gene lost 8 bases and the J gene lost 1 base, with 20 bases spanning the gap. CDR1 MNHNS and CDR2 SASEGT come from the germline V gene. The CDR3 DNA reads TGTGCCAGCGGAAGGGGATGGGGGGGGAAGAACACTGAAGCTTTCTTT. Translated: CASGRGWGGKNTEAFF.

The sample holds a few counts of this clonotype. V usage is TRBV7-9 and J usage is TRBJ2-1; 11 bases align to TRBD1. Per the germline V gene, CDR1 is SEHNR and CDR2 is FQNEAQ (reference sequence). With 2 bases clipped from V and 10 bases from J, the junction kept 4 bases outside the gene matches. The CDR3 totals 14 residues. Here the CDR3 reads CASSLRTGGAEQFF. DNA of the CDR3: TGTGCCAGCAGCTTAAGGACAGGGGGCGCGGAGCAGTTCTTC.

This clonotype was observed at least ten times. V usage is TRBV7-9 and J usage is TRBJ2-1; 8 positions match TRBD1. V lost 4 bases to trimming and J lost 6 bases; unmatched junction nucleotides: 8. This CDR3 contains 15 residues. CDR1 and CDR2 from the germline V gene are SEHNR and FQNEAQ (reference sequence). The CDR3 is CASSSRTGSLNEQFF. The CDR3 DNA reads as TGTGCCAGCAGCTCGAGGACAGGGTCCCTCAATGAGCAGTTCTTC.

Concerning this clonotype: The junction departs from the called germline gene at one end, perhaps through a read error. The V gene is TRBV20-1, the J gene TRBJ2-5; D is unresolved. Germline V lookup: CDR1 DFQATT, CDR2 SNEGSKA (reference sequence). The CDR3 covers 11 residues. The CDR3 bases are TGTAGTGCTAAGAAGCTAGAGACCCAGTACTTC. This codes for CSAKKLETQYF.

The chain has TRBV6-2 or TRBV6-3 and TRBJ2-5, with a possible D match to TRBD2 (6 bases). V dropped 0 bases and J dropped 1 base, with 9 bases sitting between them. Germline V gene data show CDR1 as MNHEY and CDR2 as SVGEGT. The CDR3 runs 15 residues. The DNA of the CDR3 is TGTGCCAGCAGTTACTCGAATAGCGGCCAAGAGACCCAGTACTTC. Protein sequence: CASSYSNSGQETQYF.

This clonotype was seen ten or more times. The V gene is TRBV7-9, the J gene TRBJ2-3; 9 positions match TRBD1. From germline, CDR1 is SEHNR and CDR2 FQNEAQ (reference sequence). The V segment lost 5 bases and the J segment 0 bases; nucleotides outside the gene matches: 3. There are 15 residues in the CDR3. The CDR3 region is CASSHRGPSTDTQYF. The CDR3 DNA sequence: TGTGCCAGCAGCCACAGGGGGCCGAGCACAGATACGCAGTATTTT.

This clonotype was picked up many times. The V and J genes are TRBV18 and TRBJ1-1; 8 bases map to TRBD1. The germline gives CDR1 KGHSH, CDR2 LQKENI. V shed 5 bases and J 7 bases; nucleotides not matched to a gene: 6. This CDR3 spans 13 amino acids. The CDR3 DNA sequence: TGTGCCAGCTCATTTACAGGGGGAGGTGAAGCTTTCTTT. Protein sequence: CASSFTGGGEAFF.

This clonotype was seen many times. V usage is TRBV15 and J usage is TRBJ1-3; D gene unclear. The CDR3 length is 15 residues. Germline values: CDR1 LNHNV, CDR2 YYDKDF (reference sequence). V was clipped by 3 bases and J by 0 bases, with 9 bases between them. CDR3 coding DNA: TGTGCCACCAGCAGGAGCAGAAACTCTGGAAACACCATATATTTT. Translating gives CATSRSRNSGNTIYF. The complete variable domain, with remaining parts taken from reference TRBV15 and TRBJ1-3, reads DAMVIQNPRYQVTQFGKPVTLSCSQTLNHNVMYWYQQKSSQAPKLLFHYYDKDFNNEADTPDNFQSRRPNTSFCFLDIRSPGLGDTAMYLCATSRSRNSGNTIYFGEGSWLTVV.

This clonotype has only a few counts. The chain is built from TRBV29-1 and TRBJ1-4; maybe TRBD1 (6 bases). Germline V CDR1 and CDR2: SQVTM, ANQGSEA. V was clipped by 4 bases and J by 5 bases, with 11 bases between them. The CDR3 runs 13 residues. CDR3 amino acids: CSVAGRGNEKLFF. CDR3 nucleotides: TGCAGCGTTGCAGGCAGGGGAAATGAAAAACTGTTTTTT. Based on the CDR3 plus reference TRBV29-1 and TRBJ1-4, the full variable domain is SAVISQKPSRDICQRGTSLTIQCQVDSQVTMMFWYRQQPGQSLTLIATANQGSEATYESGFVIDKFPISRPNLTFSTLTVSNMSPEDSSIYLCSVAGRGNEKLFFGSGTQLSVL.

This sequence joins TRBV2 and TRBJ1-1; 7 bases are shared with TRBD1. Germline CDR1 and CDR2: SNHLY and FYNNEI. This CDR3 spans 17 amino acids. The V gene end was trimmed by 4 bases and the J gene end by 3 bases; junction bases not matched to a gene: 14. CDR3 coding DNA: TGTGCCAGCAGTGGGTTTGACAGGGAGGTTCAGGACACTGAAGCTTTCTTT. Amino acids: CASSGFDREVQDTEAFF.